This T cell receptor (beta chain) was captured by sequencing in a study of blood T cell repertoires in COVID-19. Looking at the study overall: The United States, Italy and Spain were the sources of the acute and convalescent COVID-19 samples.

V was shortened by 4 bases and J by 0 bases, with 11 bases between the two germline ends. The CDR3 contains 15 residues. Germline CDR1 reads KGHSH; CDR2 reads LQKENI. Per the original methods: The authors estimated nucleated cell counts from reference gene primer amplification. Only in-frame clones appear in the TCRdb table, and some are missing; sequencing was by immunoSEQ multiplex PCR. The V and J calls and clone size were taken over from that table, and D and trimming were inferred from the DNA. The repertoire holds about 270,000 clones, with 86% as singletons. This clone was seen once. The V and J genes are TRBV18 and TRBJ2-3, with D unresolved. The clonotype was recovered from a man aged 35-49 years with active or convalescent COVID-19. Sequenced input: peripheral blood. The CDR3 nucleotides are TGTGCCAGCTCACAAAATCCGACAAGCACAGATACGCAGTATTTT. This encodes CASSQNPTSTDTQYF.